This record covers a single TCR beta chain. This clonotype was counted many times. No cognate antigen has been identified for it. The record has no base qualities; no much larger clone is one base away. The data derive from a study of tumor and adjacent non-tumor tissue in lung cancer (dated by TCRdb to the late 2010s). A note on the overall study: The cohort included some twelve adenocarcinoma, a couple of squamous cell carcinoma and 1 small cell lung cancer patients. Ages among the roughly 15 patients ranged from about 30 to 85 years, there were about ten men and 5 women, and disease was at TNM stage I to III. Using bulk TCRbeta repertoires from roughly 14 lung cancer patients, the study set lung tumor tissue side by side with matched distant non-tumor lung tissue. In total, sequencing yielded 125,075,908 productive TCRbeta reads, which works out to an average of around 3.9 million reads per sample. For each patient, one tumor sample and one normal lung sample were taken, giving some 33 paired specimens that underwent TCRbeta CDR3 sequencing. On the study overall, not on this receptor specifically: Only roughly 14 patients were in the cohort, and the authors stated that larger samples and more detailed clinical data are needed. A significantly larger cumulative share of the repertoire was made up by the top 100 clones in normal lung than in tumor tissue. The methods do not name the sequencing platform or mention unique molecular identifiers. TCR diversity (inverse Simpson) was significantly higher in tumor than in normal lung tissue (around 450 vs 160, P = 0.0075, Mann-Whitney U test). Younger patients had significantly higher TCR diversity, and higher tumor TCR diversity was associated with shorter overall and disease-free survival. Peripheral blood was not sequenced, so blood TCRbeta repertoires were not examined in the lung cancer patients of the study.

Including the terminal cysteine and phenylalanine, the CDR3 comprises 15 residues. The CDR3 DNA has 45 bases and is translated from base 1. Taken from the germline V gene (reference sequence), the CDR1 and CDR2 loops are DFQATT and SNEGSKA. V ends up 6 bases short and J 1 base short, with an unmatched junction base count of 8. RNA was isolated from bulk, unsorted tissue, and RNA quality was assessed with a NanoDrop ND-1000 and an Agilent 2100. All donors had newly diagnosed lung cancer, had not received prior chemotherapy, and were admitted for thoracic surgery in China between August and November 2014. The study excluded patients who had received radiotherapy or chemotherapy before or who had another cancer at the same time. Surgical tissue pieces of roughly 1-2.1 cm3 were preserved in RNAlater solution and stored at -80 °C until use. To prepare the library, multiplex PCR was applied. This sample was sequenced with an Illumina HiSeq 2500. Following protocols modified from ARM-PCR, the researchers constructed TCRbeta libraries through three rounds of nested PCR with primers (Table S4). Before sequencing, PCR products of 200-500 bp were excised from the gel and purified with the QIAquick gel extraction kit. Per the authors' processing: Trimmomatic was used to clean the reads, FLASH was used to merge the reads into complete CDR3 sequences, and MiTCR was used to assign the reads to V(D)J germline segments. Clonal diversity was calculated as the inverse Simpson's index using VDJtools. In-frame sequences without a premature stop codon were defined as productive reads. TCRdb reran the public reads through fastp at Q25 and MiXCR, keeping productive beta chains. Rows with a matching CDR3 protein are joined into one entry that keeps the most common DNA and genes. The V and J calls were not made by the authors but by TCRdb's processing. This sample is represented by under 150,000 distinct CDR3 sequences; roughly 64% of them were singletons. The ten largest clones capture 9.5% to 15% of the sample.

The chain is made from TRBV20-1 and TRBJ2-3, with 9 central nucleotides matching TRBD2. The TCR originated in a man aged 30 to 45 with non-small cell lung cancer. The source material was lung tumor tissue. The bases read TGCAGTGCGACAAGACTAGCGGAACGCACAGATACGCAGTATTTT. Protein translation: CSATRLAERTDTQYF.